This T cell receptor (beta chain) emerged from a study of response to subunit inactivated influenza vaccine. Overall study findings and caveats: Authors suggested few new T cells are recruited by each seasonal influenza vaccination.

One entry per CDR3 protein, called by TCRdb with MiXCR from the RT-PCR reads. The sample lists 450,000 to 700,000 distinct CDR3 sequences, approximately 14% occurring once. For this clonotype: Its antigen is currently unknown.

The germline V gene has CDR1 LGHDT and CDR2 YNNKEL (reference sequence). V lost 1 base and J 7 bases, leaving 14 bases between the germline ends. The CDR3 is 15 residues long. The material sequenced was PBMCs from blood, taken 11 to 12 days after vaccination. The rearrangement links TRBV3-1 to TRBJ1-5; possibly TRBD1 for D (5 bases). The clonotype comes from a man between 50 and 59 years old who received an inactivated influenza vaccine. CDR3 sequence: CASSQGGRAHQPQHF. CDR3 bases: TGTGCCAGCAGCCAAGGAGGCAGGGCTCACCAGCCCCAGCATTTT.